The 15 T cell receptor beta chains below come from one sample, sequenced in a study of PD-1 blockade in classical Hodgkin lymphoma (dated by TCRdb to about 2020). The time point tag for this specimen amounts to: cycle 4 day 1 (C4D1), after 6 weeks of nivolumab. Every trial patient had relapsed after autologous stem cell transplantation, and cohorts A, B and C differed in prior brentuximab vedotin exposure. Receptors were amplified or captured by the immunoSEQ multiplex PCR assay. Held by TCRdb, this immuneACCESS table contains in-frame sequences only and omits some clones. Under half of the omission traces to an unresolved V gene where checked; the cause of the rest is unknown. Present in this sample are about 90,000 clones, 90% of which were seen just once. The ten largest clonotypes hold under 3.5% of the sample. The specimen comprised peripheral blood mononuclear cells (PBMCs), sampled before the fourth cycle of nivolumab. Receptors were obtained from a human donor with classical Hodgkin lymphoma.

This rearrangement joins TRBV27 to TRBJ2-1, with D unresolved. Germline lookup yields CDR1 MNHEY and CDR2 SMNVEV (reference sequence). Trimming cost V 2 bases and J 5 bases, with 1 base left between them. This CDR3 is built from 11 residues. The CDR3 DNA reads TGTGCCAGCAGTTTAAACAATGAGCAGTTCTTC. It codes for CASSLNNEQFF.

The rearrangement uses TRBV5-6 and TRBJ2-7; 8 bases match TRBD1. J gave up 4 bases and V 6 bases, and 18 bases lay outside the gene matches. The CDR3 runs 17 residues. The germline CDR1 and CDR2 sequences are SGHDT and YYEEEE. For the CDR3, the DNA is TGTGCCAGCAAGTTAGACAGGGGCCCTGTCGTGGGGTACGAGCAGTACTTC. Amino acid sequence: CASKLDRGPVVGYEQYF.

The rearrangement links TRBV5-1 to TRBJ1-1; TRBD1 might be the D (6 bases). Trimming removed 4 bases from V and 1 base from J, with 14 bases in between. CDR3 length: 15 amino acids. The V gene's germline CDR1 is SGHRS and CDR2 YFSETQ. CDR3 residues: CASSREQGGNTEAFF. The CDR3, as DNA: TGCGCCAGCAGCCGGGAACAGGGTGGGAACACTGAAGCTTTCTTT.

The chain combines TRBV7-2 with TRBJ1-5; D ambiguous. CDR3 size: 13 residues. Germline V CDR1 and CDR2: SGHTA, FQGNSA. The V end was cut by 1 base, the J end by 9 bases, with 10 bases between. Here the CDR3 reads CASSLGREAPQHF. DNA of the CDR3: TGTGCCAGCAGCTTAGGGAGGGAAGCGCCCCAGCATTTT.

This clone has a single count. The J gene is TRBJ2-7, the V gene TRBV28; 7 bases map to TRBD1. V dropped 3 bases and J dropped 2; count of bases not matched to a gene: 4. CDR1 and CDR2 from the germline V gene are MDHEN and SYDVKM. This CDR3 has 14 residues. CDR3 nucleotide sequence: TGTGCCAGCAGTTTGAGGGACAGCCCCTACGAGCAGTACTTC. Protein sequence: CASSLRDSPYEQYF.

V is TRBV13 and J is TRBJ1-1, with D possibly TRBD1 on 6 matching bases. Per the germline V gene, CDR1 is PRHDT and CDR2 is FYEKMQ (reference sequence). V shed 3 bases and J shed 1 base, with 12 bases lying between them. This CDR3 contains 15 residues. The CDR3 nucleotides are TGTGCCAGCAGCTTCCTGACAGGAACGAACACTGAAGCTTTCTTT. Its protein is CASSFLTGTNTEAFF.

The V call is TRBV27, the J call TRBJ2-6, with D unclear. Germline loops: CDR1 MNHEY, CDR2 SMNVEV (reference sequence). Trimming took off 6 bases at V and 2 bases at J, with 5 bases between the two ends. This CDR3 comprises 13 residues. For the CDR3, the DNA is TGTGCCAGCAGACAGACTGGGGCCAACGTCCTGACTTTC. As protein: CASRQTGANVLTF.

This clone was seen only a few times. The rearrangement links TRBV27 to TRBJ2-3; D is perhaps TRBD2 (5 bases). The CDR3 runs 16 residues. Per the germline V gene, CDR1 is MNHEY and CDR2 is SMNVEV (reference sequence). The germline V and J ends were trimmed by 5 bases and 3 bases, with 18 bases remaining between them. The CDR3 bases are TGTGCCAGCAGTCCGAGGAAGGGATGGAGGACAGATACGCAGTATTTT. Translated, it gives CASSPRKGWRTDTQYF.

The chain couples TRBV11-3 to TRBJ2-1; 11 bases agree with TRBD1. Germline CDR1 and CDR2: SGHNT and YENEEA. With V trimmed by 2 bases and J by 4 bases, 4 bases remained unmatched. This CDR3 spans 16 amino acids. CDR3 region: CASSLRTGGLYNEQFF. In DNA form, the CDR3 reads TGTGCCAGCAGCTTACGGACAGGGGGCCTGTACAATGAGCAGTTCTTC.

V usage is TRBV4-2 and J usage is TRBJ2-1; D perhaps matches TRBD2 (5 bases). Trimming removed 0 bases at V and 3 bases at J, with 12 bases between. Germline-derived CDR1 and CDR2 are LGHNA and YNFKEQ. There are 16 residues in the CDR3. The CDR3 spells CASSQEAGRGYNEQFF. The CDR3 nucleotides are TGTGCCAGCAGCCAAGAGGCTGGCCGGGGCTACAATGAGCAGTTCTTC.

The chain carries TRBV27 and TRBJ1-1; weak D call: TRBD1 (5 bases). This CDR3 comprises 15 residues. Trimming cost V 4 bases and J 1 base, with 13 bases left between them. Per the germline V gene, CDR1 is MNHEY and CDR2 is SMNVEV (reference sequence). The CDR3 DNA sequence: TGTGCCAGCAGTTGGGACGGGAACGCGAACACTGAAGCTTTCTTT. Protein sequence: CASSWDGNANTEAFF.

The chain has TRBV30 and TRBJ1-4, with D uncertain. Germline V lookup: CDR1 GTSNPN, CDR2 SVGIG (reference sequence). V gave up 1 base and J gave up 7 bases, with 10 bases separating them. The CDR3 has 13 residues. This CDR3 is CAWSAFLGEKLFF. The DNA for the CDR3 is TGTGCCTGGAGTGCTTTTCTGGGTGAAAAACTGTTTTTT.

The chain is built from TRBV23-1 and TRBJ2-5; D possibly corresponds to TRBD2 (5 bases). TRBV23-1 carries the ORF label, with uncertain function. Trimming shortened V by 6 bases and J by 4 bases, and 12 bases separated the two germline ends. The CDR3 has 13 amino acids. CDR3 residues: CASRKGVSETQYF. Written as DNA, the CDR3 is TGCGCCAGCAGAAAGGGAGTTTCAGAGACCCAGTACTTC.

The chain employs TRBV7-3 and TRBJ1-1; D may be TRBD1 (5 bases). This CDR3 has 15 residues. Trimming pared 5 bases from V and 1 base from J, leaving 14 bases between. Germline V gene sequence: CDR1 SGHTA, CDR2 FQGTGA. The CDR3 loop reads CASSPLAGGNTEAFF. The CDR3 nucleotides read TGTGCCAGCAGCCCCCTCGCCGGGGGGAACACTGAAGCTTTCTTT.

This rearrangement joins TRBV15 to TRBJ2-7; a possible D gene is TRBD2 (5 bases). The CDR3 is 15 residues long. The V and J ends lost 3 bases and 2 bases respectively, with 14 bases between them. The germline gives CDR1 LNHNV, CDR2 YYDKDF (reference sequence). The CDR3 sequence is CATSSLRGYTYEQYF. The CDR3 bases are TGTGCCACCAGCAGTTTAAGAGGGTATACCTACGAGCAGTACTTC.